This section outlines one TCR beta chain sequence together with its context. What it binds is unknown. The CDR3 extends over 12 amino acids. The V gene's germline CDR1 is MNHEY and CDR2 SVGAGI. V dropped 6 bases and J dropped 0 bases, with 5 bases sitting between them. Repertoires were generated with immunoSEQ multiplex PCR, while TCRdb's copy carries only in-frame clones and drops some. The sample lists 100,000 to 150,000 clones, about nine tenths occurring once. The data were taken from a study of T cell responses to AZD1222 COVID-19 vaccine. Study-level findings and limits: Clonal diversity may have been underestimated in mostly white British donors. CD4 TCRs associated with vaccination spanned spike, dominating at 160-218 and 743-854. Reportedly, close to half of spike-specific TCRs are directed against unmutated variant regions.

The origin of this receptor is an adult in good health. The chain is built from TRBV6-5 and TRBJ1-2; D unclear. The sample consisted of peripheral blood, taken on day 0 of MenACWY control vaccination. In DNA, the CDR3 is TGTGCCAGCAGGAAATCTAACTATGGCTACACCTTC. It specifies CASRKSNYGYTF.